This T cell receptor beta chain was found in a study of OX40 agonist ivuxolimab in advanced cancers. Study details: Patients received intravenous ivuxolimab every 2 weeks at 0.01 to 10 mg/kg. Study-level findings and limits: Dosing at 0.1 to 3.0 mg/kg was accompanied by clonal expansion of CD4+ and CD8+ blood T cells by week 6. Expanded clones were, on average, more numerous in CD8+ T cells than in CD4+. At 0.1-3.0 mg/kg, partial responders had clonal expansion among the lowest observed.

V dropped 3 bases and J dropped 2 bases, with 13 bases sitting between them. The CDR3 totals 15 residues. The V gene's germline CDR1 is SGHTA and CDR2 FQGNSA. Sequencing was performed with immunoSEQ multiplex PCR; in TCRdb, only in-frame clones are kept and a portion is missing. Of fewer than 95,000 clones listed, under 95% were seen once; the top ten hold under 0.95%. Regarding this clone: What it binds is not known.

The material sequenced was CD4+ or CD8+ T cells sorted from blood, taken in a trial of the OX40 agonist ivuxolimab. The sequence was collected from an adult with an advanced solid tumor such as melanoma, head and neck, liver or kidney cancer. The chain combines TRBV7-2 with TRBJ2-5, with D perhaps being TRBD1 or TRBD2 (5 bases each). The DNA of the CDR3 is TGTGCCAGCAGCTTGTACGGGGCCGGGCAAGAGACCCAGTACTTC. Translation gives CASSLYGAGQETQYF.